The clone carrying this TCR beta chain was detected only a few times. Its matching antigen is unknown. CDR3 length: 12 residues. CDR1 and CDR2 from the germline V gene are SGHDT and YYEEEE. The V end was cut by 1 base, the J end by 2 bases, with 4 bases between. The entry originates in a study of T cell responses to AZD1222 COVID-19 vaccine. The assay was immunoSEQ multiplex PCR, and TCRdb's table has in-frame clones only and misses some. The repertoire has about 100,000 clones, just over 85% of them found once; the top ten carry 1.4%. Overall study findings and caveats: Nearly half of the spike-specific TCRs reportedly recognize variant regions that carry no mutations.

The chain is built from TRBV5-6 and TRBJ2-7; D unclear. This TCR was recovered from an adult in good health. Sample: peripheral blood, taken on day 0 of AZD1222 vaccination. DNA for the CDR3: TGTGCCAGCAGCTTGAACACCTACGAGCAGTACTTC. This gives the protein CASSLNTYEQYF.